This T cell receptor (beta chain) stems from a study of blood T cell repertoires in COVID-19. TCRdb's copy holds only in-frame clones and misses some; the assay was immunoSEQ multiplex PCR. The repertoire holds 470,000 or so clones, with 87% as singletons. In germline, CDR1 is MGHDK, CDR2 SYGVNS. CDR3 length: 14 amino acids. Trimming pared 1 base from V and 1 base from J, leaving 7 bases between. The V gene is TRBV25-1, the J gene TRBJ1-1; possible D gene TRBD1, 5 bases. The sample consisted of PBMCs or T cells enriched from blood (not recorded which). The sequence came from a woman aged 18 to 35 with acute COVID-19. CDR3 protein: CASSEWGGNTEAFF. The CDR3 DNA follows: TGTGCCAGCAGTGAATGGGGGGGGAACACTGAAGCTTTCTTT. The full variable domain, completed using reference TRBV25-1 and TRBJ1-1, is EADIYQTPRYLVIGTGKKITLECSQTMGHDKMYWYQQDPGMELHLIHYSYGVNSTEKGDLSSESTVSRIRTEHFPLTLESARPSHTSQYLCASSEWGGNTEAFFGQGTRLTVV.